This TCR beta chain is drawn from a study of cytomegalovirus exposure and HLA in healthy donors. Whole-study findings and limits: The authors judged a highly shared variant cluster likely a sequencing artifact. Prior analysis indicated that the majority of TCR beta V segments exhibited productivity approximately 87% or approximately 30% of the time.

On this clone itself: Its antigen is still unknown.

Amplification used 60 Vbeta primers and 13 Jbeta primers. Produced via immunoSEQ multiplex PCR; TCRdb's table is partial and in-frame only. The table shows 160,000 or so clones, with around 79% occurring only once. The CDR3 extends over 13 amino acids. Per germline, CDR1 LGHNA and CDR2 YSLEER. Trimming pared 2 bases from V and 7 bases from J, leaving 8 bases between. The TCR comes from a female donor in good health and CMV-seronegative. Sample: PBMCs. J is TRBJ2-2 and V is TRBV4-3; D gene uncertain. The CDR3 bases are TGCGCCAGCAGCCAATCAAAGAGCGGGGAGCTGTTTTTT. Amino acids: CASSQSKSGELFF.